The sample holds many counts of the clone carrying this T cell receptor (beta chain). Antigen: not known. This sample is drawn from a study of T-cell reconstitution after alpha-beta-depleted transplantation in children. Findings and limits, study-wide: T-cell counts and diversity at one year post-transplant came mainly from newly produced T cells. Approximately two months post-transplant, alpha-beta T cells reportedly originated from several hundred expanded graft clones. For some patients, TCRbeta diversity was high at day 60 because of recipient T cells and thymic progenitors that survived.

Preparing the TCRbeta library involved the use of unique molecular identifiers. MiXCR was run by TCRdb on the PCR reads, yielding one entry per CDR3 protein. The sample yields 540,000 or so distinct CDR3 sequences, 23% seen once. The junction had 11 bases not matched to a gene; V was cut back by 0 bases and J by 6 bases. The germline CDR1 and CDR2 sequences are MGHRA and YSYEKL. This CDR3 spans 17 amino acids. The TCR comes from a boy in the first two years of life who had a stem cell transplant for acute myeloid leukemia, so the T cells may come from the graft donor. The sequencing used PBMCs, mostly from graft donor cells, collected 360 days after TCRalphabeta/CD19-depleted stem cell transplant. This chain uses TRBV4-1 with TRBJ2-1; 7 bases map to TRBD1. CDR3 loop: CASSQEGGADRTNEQFF. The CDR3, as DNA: TGCGCCAGCAGCCAAGAAGGTGGGGCGGACAGGACCAATGAGCAGTTCTTC.